This T cell receptor (beta chain) comes out of a study of cytomegalovirus exposure and HLA in healthy donors. Whole-study context: Genotyping showed roughly 77% of roughly 390 donors falling in the Caucasian-associated ancestry cluster. Regarding the study as a whole: Most likely, a cluster of highly shared sequence variants arose as a sequencing artifact. In a later analysis, an Asian-associated ancestry cluster reportedly showed fewer N-insertions than the roughly 700-donor mean.

CDR3 length: 15 residues. Per the germline V gene, CDR1 is MNHNY and CDR2 is SVGAGI (reference sequence). The V end was cut by 7 bases, the J end by 3 bases, with 16 bases between. About this clone: Its antigen is currently unknown.

In the PCR, 60 Vbeta and 13 Jbeta primers were used. Clones were read by immunoSEQ multiplex PCR, and TCRdb kept only the in-frame ones, dropping some. The table shows around 100,000 clones, with 70% to 80% occurring only once. The sequencing sample was made of PBMCs. The receptor comes from a woman in her thirties or forties in good health and CMV-seronegative. This chain joins TRBV6-6 and TRBJ2-4; D perhaps matches TRBD2 (6 bases). The CDR3 nucleotides read TGTGCCAGCACCCCCCCGGGGGTGGACAAAAACATTCAGTACTTC. Amino acids: CASTPPGVDKNIQYF.